A single sample gave rise to the 26 T cell receptor beta chains below, sequenced in a study of shared clonotypes between healthy human individuals. Only CD45RO-negative cells positively selected for CCR7 counted as naive CD8 cells, so terminally differentiated effector memory CD45RA+ cells were excluded. Repertoires were generated with immunoSEQ multiplex PCR, while TCRdb's copy carries only in-frame clones and drops some. This sample has around 640,000 clones, with 96% found just once. Sequencing was performed on naive CD8+ T cells sorted from blood. All receptors come from a woman in her twenties or thirties in good health.

This clone was observed once. The chain carries TRBV5-4 and TRBJ2-1, with no clear D. Germline CDR1 SGHNT, CDR2 YYREEE (reference sequence). V dropped 0 bases and J dropped 8 bases, with 15 bases sitting between them. The CDR3 totals 15 residues. CDR3 DNA: TGTGCCAGCAGCTTGGGTGACCAGGTTGGCTATGAGCAGTTCTTC. Translating gives CASSLGDQVGYEQFF.

This chain connects TRBV28 to TRBJ2-1; 8 nucleotides match TRBD2. Germline CDR1 MDHEN, CDR2 SYDVKM. The trim removed 8 bases at V and 0 bases at J, leaving 9 bases unmatched. This CDR3 has 16 amino acids. For the CDR3, the DNA is TGTGCCAGCGGTGGTTGGCGGGAGGCCTCCTACAATGAGCAGTTCTTC. Its translation is CASGGWREASYNEQFF.

The chain joins TRBV15 to TRBJ1-2; D not resolved. CDR1 and CDR2 (germline): LNHNV, YYDKDF (reference sequence). The V end was cut by 0 bases, the J end by 2 bases, with 4 bases between. This CDR3 is 13 amino acids long. The CDR3: CATSRERNYGYTF. The CDR3 bases are TGTGCCACCAGCAGAGAACGAAACTATGGCTACACCTTC.

The rearrangement uses TRBV9 and TRBJ2-1; D is uncertain. From germline, CDR1 is SGDLS and CDR2 YYNGEE. The germline V and J ends were trimmed by 4 bases and 3 bases, with 14 bases remaining between them. The CDR3 runs to 15 residues. Here the CDR3 DNA reads TGTGCCAGCAGCCCCGAAGGACCACTCTACAATGAGCAGTTCTTC. Translated: CASSPEGPLYNEQFF.

The gene calls are TRBV10-2 and TRBJ1-2; D unclear. The CDR3 is made up of 13 amino acids. V was trimmed by 6 bases and J by 8 bases, leaving 16 bases between them. Germline V gene data show CDR1 as WSHSY and CDR2 as SAAADI. CDR3: CASRSSPAEGYTF. CDR3 coding DNA: TGCGCCAGCAGAAGTAGCCCCGCTGAAGGCTACACCTTC.

The rearrangement links TRBV9 to TRBJ2-7, with D maybe TRBD1 (8 bases). Germline lookup yields CDR1 SGDLS and CDR2 YYNGEE. This CDR3 contains 14 residues. Trimming cost V 5 bases and J 3 bases, with 15 bases left between them. In nucleotides, the CDR3 is TGTGCCAGCAGTGTGGACAGGGAGGGCTACGAGCAGTACTTC. The encoded protein is CASSVDREGYEQYF.

The CDR3 DNA reads TGTGCCAGCAGTGACGGGGGACGATACTCTGGAAACACCATATATTTT. This encodes CASSDGGRYSGNTIYF. The chain recombines TRBV6-1 with TRBJ1-3, with D perhaps TRBD1 (5 bases). Trimming took off 3 bases at V and 0 bases at J, with 12 bases between the two ends. The CDR3 is 16 amino acids. Germline V gene sequence: CDR1 MNHNS, CDR2 SASEGT.

This chain joins TRBV5-8 and TRBJ2-7; TRBD2 agrees at 9 bases. This CDR3 region has 16 residues. Trimming cost V 3 bases and J 0 bases; bases outside gene matches: 7. Germline V CDR1 and CDR2: SGHTS, YDEGEE. The CDR3 DNA reads TGTGCCAGCAGCTATGGACTAGCGCCTATCTCCTACGAGCAGTACTTC. This sequence encodes CASSYGLAPISYEQYF.

This chain links TRBV11-2 with TRBJ2-1, with D perhaps TRBD2 (6 bases). There are 15 residues in the CDR3. V was cut by 5 bases and J by 4 bases, with 15 bases left in between. The germline CDR1 and CDR2 sequences are SGHAT and FQNNGV. The chain's CDR3 is CASSQLSGPYNEQFF. The CDR3 coding sequence is TGTGCCAGCAGCCAACTCAGCGGGCCGTACAATGAGCAGTTCTTC.

The chain is built from TRBV14 and TRBJ2-1; no reliable D call. The CDR3 length is 14 residues. Trimming removed 0 bases from V and 3 bases from J, with 6 bases in between. Germline loops: CDR1 SGHDN, CDR2 FVKESK. This CDR3 is CASSQDGIYNEQFF. The DNA for the CDR3 is TGTGCCAGCAGCCAAGACGGAATCTACAATGAGCAGTTCTTC.

The genes are TRBV7-6 and TRBJ2-1, with 12 bases matching TRBD2. Germline V gene lookup returns CDR1 SGHVS and CDR2 FNYEAQ. CDR3 size: 19 residues. With V trimmed by 0 bases and J by 9 bases, 15 bases remained unmatched. CDR3 coding DNA: TGTGCCAGCAGCTTAGCGCTATGGACTAGCGGGGCCAGTTTGAGTGAGCAGTTCTTC. Translation gives CASSLALWTSGASLSEQFF.

This chain links TRBV7-7 with TRBJ2-1; D gene unclear. The CDR3 covers 15 residues. Germline loops: CDR1 SSHAT, CDR2 FNYEAQ (reference sequence). The V gene lost 3 bases and the J gene lost 0 bases, with 9 bases spanning the gap. In DNA, the CDR3 is TGTGCCAGCAGCTTTGAAACCGGCTCCTACAATGAGCAGTTCTTC. This sequence encodes CASSFETGSYNEQFF.

This clone was found once. The chain uses TRBV7-6 and TRBJ2-5, with 7 bases aligning to TRBD2. V lost 5 bases and J lost 0; bases outside the gene matches: 18. Germline V gene sequence: CDR1 SGHVS, CDR2 FNYEAQ. The CDR3 is 19 residues long. CDR3 sequence (DNA): TGTGCCAGCAGCCACCTGGCTCTTTCTAGCGGTCGTTACCAAGAGACCCAGTACTTC. Amino acids: CASSHLALSSGRYQETQYF.

The table lists this clone with a count of one. The chain recombines TRBV19 with TRBJ2-1, with 11 bases lining up with TRBD2. V gave up 5 bases and J gave up 9 bases; unmatched junction bases: 9. This CDR3 is 15 amino acids long. Germline V CDR1 and CDR2: LNHDA, SQIVND (reference sequence). The CDR3 nucleotides read TGTGCCAGTAGTCCTCAACTAGCGGGAGCTGGTGAGCAGTTCTTC. Amino acids: CASSPQLAGAGEQFF.

V and J are TRBV28 and TRBJ2-5; D is perhaps TRBD1 (5 bases). The J call may be faulty, since TRBJ2-7 better matches the DNA end. CDR1 and CDR2 (germline): MDHEN, SYDVKM. The CDR3 contains 13 residues. CDR3 nucleotides: TGTGCCAGCAGGAAGGGGCCAACCTACGAGCAGTACTTC. Translated: CASRKGPTYEQYF.

This clone was counted a single time. The chain carries TRBV13 and TRBJ1-3, with D uncertain. The length of the CDR3 is 12 residues. Trimming pared 3 bases from V and 4 bases from J, leaving 4 bases between. The germline gives CDR1 PRHDT, CDR2 FYEKMQ (reference sequence). Here the CDR3 DNA reads TGTGCCAGCAGCTTTACCGGAAACACCATATATTTT. As protein: CASSFTGNTIYF.

The V and J genes are TRBV5-1 and TRBJ2-7, with 9 bases matching TRBD2. With 5 bases clipped from V and 3 bases from J, the junction kept 9 bases outside the gene matches. CDR1 is SGHRS, CDR2 YFSETQ, per germline. CDR3 size: 15 residues. The CDR3 DNA is TGCGCCAGCAGGGAAGGGACTAGCTACGTCTACGAGCAGTACTTC. Its translation: CASREGTSYVYEQYF.

Only one count was recorded for this clone. This chain connects TRBV4-1 to TRBJ2-7, with 9 bases aligning to TRBD1. Germline V gives CDR1 MGHRA, CDR2 YSYEKL. There are 15 residues in the CDR3. V dropped 4 bases and J dropped 5; count of bases not matched to a gene: 9. Here the CDR3 reads CASSLDDRGGNEQYF. In DNA, the CDR3 is TGCGCCAGCAGCCTAGACGACAGGGGGGGAAACGAGCAGTACTTC.

The gene calls are TRBV6-1 and TRBJ1-5; D is uncertain. The CDR3 consists of 15 residues. Trimming stripped 2 bases from V and 0 bases from J, with 8 bases between. The germline gives CDR1 MNHNS, CDR2 SASEGT. The CDR3 DNA reads as TGTGCCAGCAGTGAATTTTGGGGTAGCAATCAGCCCCAGCATTTT. As protein: CASSEFWGSNQPQHF.

The chain carries TRBV6-4 and TRBJ1-1; 8 bases are a match to TRBD1. CDR3 length: 13 amino acids. Looked up from germline, CDR1 is MRHNA and CDR2 is SNTAGT. Germline trimming cut 0 bases from V and 7 bases from J; bases unmatched to any gene: 1. This CDR3 is CASSDSGQDEAFF. In nucleotides, the CDR3 is TGTGCCAGCAGTGACTCGGGACAGGATGAAGCTTTCTTT.

DNA of the CDR3: TGTGCCAGTAGTATGGGAACAAGGGGCTACACCTTC. Translating gives CASSMGTRGYTF. J is TRBJ1-2 and V is TRBV19, with no clear D. The germline gives CDR1 LNHDA, CDR2 SQIVND (reference sequence). Trimming shortened V by 3 bases and J by 8 bases, and 10 bases separated the two germline ends. CDR3 length equals 12 residues. The full variable domain, in which reference TRBV19 and TRBJ1-2 provide the parts outside the CDR3, is DGGITQSPKYLFRKEGQNVTLSCEQNLNHDAMYWYRQDPGQGLRLIYYSQIVNDFQKGDIAEGYSVSREKKESFPLTVTSAQKNPTAFYLCASSMGTRGYTFGSGTRLTVV.

The chain links TRBV18 to TRBJ2-1; 9 bases are a match to TRBD1. Germline V gives CDR1 KGHSH, CDR2 LQKENI. The V segment lost 3 bases and the J segment 0 bases; nucleotides outside the gene matches: 12. The CDR3 runs to 19 residues. The CDR3: CASSPRTGAAGSSYNEQFF. Here the CDR3 DNA reads TGTGCCAGCTCACCTAGGACAGGGGCTGCGGGAAGCTCCTACAATGAGCAGTTCTTC. Drawing the rest from reference TRBV18 and TRBJ2-1, the complete variable domain is NAGVMQNPRHLVRRRGQEARLRCSPMKGHSHVYWYRQLPEEGLKFMVYLQKENIIDESGMPKERFSAEFPKEGPSILRIQQVVRGDSAAYFCASSPRTGAAGSSYNEQFFGPGTRLTVL.

V gene TRBV5-4 combines with J gene TRBJ1-4; 10 nucleotides match TRBD1. The CDR3 sequence is 17 residues long. The trim removed 0 bases at V and 2 bases at J, leaving 4 bases unmatched. Looked up from germline, CDR1 is SGHNT and CDR2 is YYREEE (reference sequence). This chain's CDR3 is CASSLAGTGVTNEKLFF. The CDR3 DNA is TGTGCCAGCAGCTTGGCCGGGACAGGGGTTACTAATGAAAAACTGTTTTTT.

This chain joins TRBV19 and TRBJ2-7, with 7 bases matching TRBD2. The junction had 12 bases not matched to a gene; V was cut back by 4 bases and J by 6 bases. The CDR3 runs to 15 residues. Germline V gene data show CDR1 as LNHDA and CDR2 as SQIVND (reference sequence). The CDR3, as DNA: TGTGCCAGTAGTACGGGGACTATCGGCTATCTCGAGCAGTACTTC. As protein: CASSTGTIGYLEQYF.

The chain carries TRBV4-1 and TRBJ2-5; 9 bases are shared with TRBD2. The last part of the DNA fits TRBJ2-7 better; the J call may be wrong. Germline V gene sequence: CDR1 MGHRA, CDR2 YSYEKL. There are 15 residues in the CDR3. This chain's CDR3 is CASSQASGASYEQYF. CDR3 DNA: TGCGCCAGCAGCCAAGCTAGCGGGGCATCCTACGAGCAGTACTTC.

This clone has a handful of counts. The gene calls are TRBV19 and TRBJ1-1, with unresolved D. Germline-derived CDR1 and CDR2 are LNHDA and SQIVND (reference sequence). The germline V and J ends were trimmed by 7 bases and 1 base, with 16 bases remaining between them. This CDR3 region has 15 residues. The CDR3 spells CASTRVGRPNTEAFF. The CDR3 DNA sequence: TGTGCCAGTACCCGGGTCGGGCGGCCGAACACTGAAGCTTTCTTT.